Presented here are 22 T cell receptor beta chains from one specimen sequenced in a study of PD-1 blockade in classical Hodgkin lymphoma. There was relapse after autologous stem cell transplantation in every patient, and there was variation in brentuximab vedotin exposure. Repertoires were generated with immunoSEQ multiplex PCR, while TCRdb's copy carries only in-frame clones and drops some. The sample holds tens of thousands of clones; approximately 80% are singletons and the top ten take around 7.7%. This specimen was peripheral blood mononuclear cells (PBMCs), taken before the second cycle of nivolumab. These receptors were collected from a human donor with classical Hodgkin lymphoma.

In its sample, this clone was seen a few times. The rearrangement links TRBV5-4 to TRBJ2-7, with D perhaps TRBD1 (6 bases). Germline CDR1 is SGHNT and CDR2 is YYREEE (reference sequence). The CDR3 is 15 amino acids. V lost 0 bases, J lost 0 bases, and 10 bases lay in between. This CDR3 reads CASSLAGVPSYEQYF. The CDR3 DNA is TGTGCCAGCAGCTTGGCAGGGGTTCCCTCCTACGAGCAGTACTTC. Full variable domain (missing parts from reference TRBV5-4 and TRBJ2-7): ETGVTQSPTHLIKTRGQQVTLRCSSQSGHNTVSWYQQALGQGPQFIFQYYREEENGRGNFPPRFSGLQFPNYSSELNVNALELDDSALYLCASSLAGVPSYEQYFGPGTRLTVT.

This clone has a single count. DNA for the CDR3: TGTGCCATCAGAATTGGGACAGAGCGTTCCTATGGCTACACCTTC. It encodes CAIRIGTERSYGYTF. The chain recombines TRBV10-3 with TRBJ1-2, with 7 nucleotides matching TRBD1. Trimming at V came to 6 bases and at J to 4 bases, leaving 11 bases not matched to a gene. This CDR3 spans 15 amino acids. CDR1 and CDR2 (germline): ENHRY, SYGVKD.

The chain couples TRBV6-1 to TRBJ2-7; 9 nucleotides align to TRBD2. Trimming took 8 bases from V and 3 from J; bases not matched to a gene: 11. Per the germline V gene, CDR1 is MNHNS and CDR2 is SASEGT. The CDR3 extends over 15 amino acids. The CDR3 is CASVLVAGAFYEQYF. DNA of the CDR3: TGTGCCAGCGTGTTAGTAGCGGGGGCATTCTACGAGCAGTACTTC.

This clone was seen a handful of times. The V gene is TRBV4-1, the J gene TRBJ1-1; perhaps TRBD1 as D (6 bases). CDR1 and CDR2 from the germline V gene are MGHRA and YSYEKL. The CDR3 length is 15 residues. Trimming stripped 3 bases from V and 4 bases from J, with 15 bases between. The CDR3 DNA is TGCGCCAGCAGCCAGCACCACAGGGTTACCACTGAAGCTTTCTTT. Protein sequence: CASSQHHRVTTEAFF.

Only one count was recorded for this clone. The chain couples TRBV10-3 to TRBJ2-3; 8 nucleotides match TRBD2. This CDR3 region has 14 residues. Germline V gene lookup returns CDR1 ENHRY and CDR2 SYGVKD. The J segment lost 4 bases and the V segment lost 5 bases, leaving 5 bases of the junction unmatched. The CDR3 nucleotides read TGTGCCATCAGTTCCACGGGGGGGGCAGATACGCAGTATTTT. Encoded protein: CAISSTGGADTQYF.

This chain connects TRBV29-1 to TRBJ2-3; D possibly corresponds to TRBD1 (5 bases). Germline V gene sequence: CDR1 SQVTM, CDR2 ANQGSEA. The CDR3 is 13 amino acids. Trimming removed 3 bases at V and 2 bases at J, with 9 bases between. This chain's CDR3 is CSVEGGATDTQYF. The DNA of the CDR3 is TGCAGCGTTGAGGGTGGGGCCACAGATACGCAGTATTTT.

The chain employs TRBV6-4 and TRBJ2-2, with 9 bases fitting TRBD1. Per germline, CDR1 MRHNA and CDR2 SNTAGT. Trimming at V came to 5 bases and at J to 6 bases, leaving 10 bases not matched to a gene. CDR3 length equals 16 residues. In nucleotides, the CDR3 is TGTGCCAGCAGTTCCGGGACAGGGTCTTCTGCCGGGGAGCTGTTTTTT. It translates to CASSSGTGSSAGELFF.

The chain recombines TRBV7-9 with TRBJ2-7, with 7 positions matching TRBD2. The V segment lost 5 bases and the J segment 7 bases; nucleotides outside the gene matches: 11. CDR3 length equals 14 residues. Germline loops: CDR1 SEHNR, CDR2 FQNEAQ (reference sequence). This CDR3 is CASSLLEGGKEQYF. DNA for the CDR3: TGTGCCAGCAGCCTCCTCGAGGGAGGGAAGGAGCAGTACTTC.

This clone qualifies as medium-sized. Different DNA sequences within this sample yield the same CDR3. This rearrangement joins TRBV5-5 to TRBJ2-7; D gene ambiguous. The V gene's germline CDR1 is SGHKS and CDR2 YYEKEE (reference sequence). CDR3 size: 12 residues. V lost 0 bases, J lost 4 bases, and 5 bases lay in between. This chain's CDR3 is CASSLVGYEQYF. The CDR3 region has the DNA TGTGCCAGCAGCTTGGTGGGGTACGAGCAGTACTTC. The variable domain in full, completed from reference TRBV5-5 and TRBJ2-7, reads DAGVTQSPTHLIKTRGQQVTLRCSPISGHKSVSWYQQVLGQGPQFIFQYYEKEERGRGNFPDRFSARQFPNYSSELNVNALLLGDSALYLCASSLVGYEQYFGPGTRLTVT.

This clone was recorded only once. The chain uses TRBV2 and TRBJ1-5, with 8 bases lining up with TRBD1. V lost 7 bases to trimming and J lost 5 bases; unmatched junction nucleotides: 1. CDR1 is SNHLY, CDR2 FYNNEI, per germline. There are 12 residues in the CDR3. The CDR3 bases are TGTGCCAGCACACAGGGGGATCAGCCCCAGCATTTT. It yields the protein CASTQGDQPQHF.

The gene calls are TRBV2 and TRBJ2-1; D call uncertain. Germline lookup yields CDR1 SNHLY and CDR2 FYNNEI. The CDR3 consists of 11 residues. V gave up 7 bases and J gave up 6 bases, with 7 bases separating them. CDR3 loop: CASKVTNEQFF. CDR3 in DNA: TGTGCCAGCAAGGTGACCAATGAGCAGTTCTTC. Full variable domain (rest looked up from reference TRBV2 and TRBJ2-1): EPEVTQTPSHQVTQMGQEVILRCVPISNHLYFYWYRQILGQKVEFLVSFYNNEISEKSEIFDDQFSVERPDGSNFTLKIRSTKLEDSAMYFCASKVTNEQFFGPGTRLTVL.

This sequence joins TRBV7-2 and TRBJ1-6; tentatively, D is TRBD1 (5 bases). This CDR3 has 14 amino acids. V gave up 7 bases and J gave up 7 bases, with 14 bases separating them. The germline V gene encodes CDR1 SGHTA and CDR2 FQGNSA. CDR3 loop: CASTEARANSPLHF. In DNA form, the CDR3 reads TGTGCCAGCACCGAGGCCAGGGCAAATTCACCCCTCCACTTT.

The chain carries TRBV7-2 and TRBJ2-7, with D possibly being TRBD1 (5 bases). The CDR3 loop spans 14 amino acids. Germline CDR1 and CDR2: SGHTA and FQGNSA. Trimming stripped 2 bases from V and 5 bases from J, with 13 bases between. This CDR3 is CASSLNWQGNEQYF. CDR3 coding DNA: TGTGCCAGCAGCTTAAACTGGCAGGGAAACGAGCAGTACTTC.

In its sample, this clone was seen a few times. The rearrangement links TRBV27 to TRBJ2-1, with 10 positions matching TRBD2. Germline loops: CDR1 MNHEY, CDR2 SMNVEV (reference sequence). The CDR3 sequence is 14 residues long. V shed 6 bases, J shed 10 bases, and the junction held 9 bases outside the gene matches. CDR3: CASSPTSGHLEQFF. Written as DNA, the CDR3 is TGTGCCAGCAGCCCGACTAGCGGGCACCTAGAGCAGTTCTTC.

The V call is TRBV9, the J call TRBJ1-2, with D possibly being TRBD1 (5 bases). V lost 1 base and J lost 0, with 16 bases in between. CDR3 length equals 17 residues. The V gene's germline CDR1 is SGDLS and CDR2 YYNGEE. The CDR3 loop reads CASSVSGTLGTNYGYTF. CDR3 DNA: TGTGCCAGCAGCGTATCGGGGACCCTGGGGACTAACTATGGCTACACCTTC.

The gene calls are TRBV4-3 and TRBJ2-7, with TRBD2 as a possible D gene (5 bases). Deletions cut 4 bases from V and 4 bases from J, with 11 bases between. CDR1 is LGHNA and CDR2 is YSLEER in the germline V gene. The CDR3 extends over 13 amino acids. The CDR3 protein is CASSLRRGYEQYF. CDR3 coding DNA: TGCGCCAGCAGCCTCAGACGAGGGTACGAGCAGTACTTC.

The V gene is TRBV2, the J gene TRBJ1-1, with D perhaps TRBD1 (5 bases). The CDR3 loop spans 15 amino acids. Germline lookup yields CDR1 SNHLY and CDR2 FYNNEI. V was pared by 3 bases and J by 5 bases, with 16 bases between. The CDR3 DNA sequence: TGTGCCAGCAGTGAGGGGTGGGCCAGGGAGACTGAAGCTTTCTTT. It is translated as CASSEGWARETEAFF.

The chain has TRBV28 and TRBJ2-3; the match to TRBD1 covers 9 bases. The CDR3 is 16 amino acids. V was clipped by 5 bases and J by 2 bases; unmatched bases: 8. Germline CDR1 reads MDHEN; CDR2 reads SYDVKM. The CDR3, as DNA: TGTGCCAGCAGTCCCCCGGACAGGGGTGTCACAGATACGCAGTATTTT. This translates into CASSPPDRGVTDTQYF. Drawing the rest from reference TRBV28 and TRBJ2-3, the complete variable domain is DVKVTQSSRYLVKRTGEKVFLECVQDMDHENMFWYRQDPGLGLRLIYFSYDVKMKEKGDIPEGYSVSREKKERFSLILESASTNQTSMYLCASSPPDRGVTDTQYFGPGTRLTVL.

Here the CDR3 reads CASSFRTGNTGELFF. The CDR3 bases are TGTGCCAGCAGCTTCAGGACAGGGAACACCGGGGAGCTGTTTTTT. V gene TRBV7-8 combines with J gene TRBJ2-2; TRBD1 matches 7 bases. The germline V gene encodes CDR1 SGHVS and CDR2 FQNEAQ. V lost 3 bases to trimming and J lost 1 base; unmatched junction nucleotides: 2. This CDR3 spans 15 amino acids.

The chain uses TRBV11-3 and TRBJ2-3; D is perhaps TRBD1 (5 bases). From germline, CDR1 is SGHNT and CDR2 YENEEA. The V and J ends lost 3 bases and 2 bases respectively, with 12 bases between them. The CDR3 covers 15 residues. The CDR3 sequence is CASSFGHDSTDTQYF. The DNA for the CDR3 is TGTGCCAGCAGCTTCGGACACGATTCCACAGATACGCAGTATTTT.

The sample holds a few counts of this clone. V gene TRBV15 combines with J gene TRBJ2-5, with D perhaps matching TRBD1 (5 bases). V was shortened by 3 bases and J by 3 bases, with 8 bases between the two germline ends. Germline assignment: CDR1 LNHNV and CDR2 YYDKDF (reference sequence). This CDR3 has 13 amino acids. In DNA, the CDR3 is TGTGCCACCAGCAGGGCCAGGGAAGAGACCCAGTACTTC. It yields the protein CATSRAREETQYF.

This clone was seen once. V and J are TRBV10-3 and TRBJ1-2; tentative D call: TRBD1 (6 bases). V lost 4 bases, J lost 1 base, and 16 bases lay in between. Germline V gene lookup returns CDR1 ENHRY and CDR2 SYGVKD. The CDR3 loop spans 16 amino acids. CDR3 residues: CAISGARGRNNYGYTF. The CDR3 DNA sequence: TGTGCCATCAGTGGGGCCCGGGGGCGAAATAACTATGGCTACACCTTC.